A single sample is the source of the 10 T cell receptor beta chains below, sequenced in a study of CD8 T cells in Susac syndrome. RNA amounts of about 0.5 to 1 ug underwent reverse transcription with random hexamers. Each CDR3 protein gets one entry after TCRdb re-called the immunoSEQ multiplex PCR reads with MiXCR. This table holds fewer than 200,000 distinct CDR3 sequences, 85% to 95% found once. What was sequenced was CD4+ T cells from PBMCs. Receptors originate from a human donor with Susac syndrome.

The chain employs TRBV5-1 and TRBJ1-1, with 8 nucleotides matching TRBD1. The germline gives CDR1 SGHRS, CDR2 YFSETQ. The CDR3 is 16 amino acids. V trimming: 3 bases; J trimming: 1 base; junction bases outside the gene matches: 8. As DNA, the CDR3 is TGCGCCAGCAGCTCCGCAGGGGGCAAGGGGAACACTGAAGCTTTCTTT. Its translation: CASSSAGGKGNTEAFF.

This chain joins TRBV15 and TRBJ1-1, with 7 bases identical to TRBD1. This CDR3 region has 14 residues. V lost 5 bases and J lost 6; bases outside the gene matches: 9. Per germline, CDR1 LNHNV and CDR2 YYDKDF (reference sequence). CDR3 amino acids: CATSRTAGTAEAFF. CDR3 DNA: TGTGCCACCAGCCGAACCGCTGGGACAGCTGAAGCTTTCTTT.

This rearrangement joins TRBV4-3 to TRBJ1-1, with D unresolved. This CDR3 comprises 16 residues. Trimming shortened V by 1 base and J by 0 bases, and 12 bases separated the two germline ends. Germline values: CDR1 LGHNA, CDR2 YSLEER. Written as DNA, the CDR3 is TGCGCCAGCAGCCAAGGTCACGACAAACTGAACACTGAAGCTTTCTTT. It specifies CASSQGHDKLNTEAFF.

This chain connects TRBV6-1 to TRBJ2-1; D gene ambiguous. Trimming pared 8 bases from V and 2 bases from J, leaving 7 bases between. The CDR3 runs to 12 residues. Germline V gene sequence: CDR1 MNHNS, CDR2 SASEGT. CDR3: CASWKAYNEQFF. The CDR3 coding sequence is TGTGCCAGCTGGAAAGCCTACAATGAGCAGTTCTTC.

CDR3 bases: TGCAGTGCGAGTCTCCGGGATGTTGGAGATACGCAGTATTTT. Translating gives CSASLRDVGDTQYF. The chain is built from TRBV20-1 and TRBJ2-3, with TRBD2 as a possible D gene (5 bases). Germline V gene sequence: CDR1 DFQATT, CDR2 SNEGSKA (reference sequence). There are 14 residues in the CDR3. Trimming left V 6 bases short and J 5 bases short, with 18 bases between.

The chain links TRBV7-2 to TRBJ1-3; D possibly corresponds to TRBD1 (5 bases). Trimming stripped 2 bases from V and 0 bases from J, with 11 bases between. The CDR3 loop spans 16 amino acids. Germline assignment: CDR1 SGHTA and CDR2 FQGNSA. The CDR3 is CASSLSGRGSGNTIYF. The CDR3 coding sequence is TGTGCCAGCAGCTTATCCGGGAGGGGCTCTGGAAACACCATATATTTT.

Of note for this clonotype: One end of the junction varies from germline; a read error may be responsible. The rearrangement links TRBV7-7 to TRBJ2-5, with 9 bases fitting TRBD2. This CDR3 spans 16 amino acids. Germline V CDR1 and CDR2: SSHAT, FNYEAQ (reference sequence). In nucleotides, the CDR3 is TGTGCTAGCAGCTTAACGGCGGGGGGGGTCCAAGAGACCCAGTACTTC. As protein: CASSLTAGGVQETQYF.

The rearrangement joins TRBV15 to TRBJ2-7; D call uncertain. V was shortened by 3 bases and J by 5 bases, with 11 bases between the two germline ends. This CDR3 is built from 13 residues. Germline V CDR1 and CDR2: LNHNV, YYDKDF (reference sequence). CDR3 in amino acids: CATSSLGRNEQYF. CDR3 bases: TGTGCCACCAGCAGTCTCGGACGGAACGAGCAGTACTTC.

The chain employs TRBV7-9 and TRBJ2-2; D call uncertain. Germline V gene lookup returns CDR1 SEHNR and CDR2 FQNEAQ (reference sequence). The V end was cut by 1 base, the J end by 5 bases, with 8 bases between. CDR3 length equals 14 residues. The CDR3 DNA reads TGTGCCAGCAGCTTAGAACTGGGAACCGGGGAGCTGTTTTTT. Its protein is CASSLELGTGELFF.

This chain connects TRBV30 to TRBJ1-6, with a tentative D call TRBD1 (5 bases). CDR1 is GTSNPN, CDR2 SVGIG, per germline (reference sequence). This CDR3 is built from 13 residues. Trimming stripped 6 bases from V and 7 bases from J, with 13 bases between. The CDR3 protein is CACSIGGNSPLHF. The DNA for the CDR3 is TGTGCCTGCAGCATCGGGGGGAATTCACCCCTCCACTTT.